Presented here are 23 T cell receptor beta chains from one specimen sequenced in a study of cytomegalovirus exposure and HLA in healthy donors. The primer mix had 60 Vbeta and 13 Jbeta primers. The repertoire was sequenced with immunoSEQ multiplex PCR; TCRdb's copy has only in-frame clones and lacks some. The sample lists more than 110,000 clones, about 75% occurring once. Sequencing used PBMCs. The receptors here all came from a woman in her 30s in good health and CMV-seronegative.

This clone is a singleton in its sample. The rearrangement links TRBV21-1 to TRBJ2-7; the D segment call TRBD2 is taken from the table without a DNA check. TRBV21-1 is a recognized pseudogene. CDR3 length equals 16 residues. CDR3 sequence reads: CASRLTSGKGSGEQYF. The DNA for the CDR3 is TGTGCCAGCAGGTTGACTAGCGGGAAAGGGTCGGGGGAGCAGTACTTC.

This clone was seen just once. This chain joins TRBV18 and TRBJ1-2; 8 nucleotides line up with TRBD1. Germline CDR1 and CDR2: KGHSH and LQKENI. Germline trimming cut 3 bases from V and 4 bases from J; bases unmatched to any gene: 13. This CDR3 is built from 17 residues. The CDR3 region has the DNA TGTGCCAGCTCACCTCCGAGGGGTGGGGACAGGCCCTATGGCTACACCTTC. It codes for CASSPPRGGDRPYGYTF.

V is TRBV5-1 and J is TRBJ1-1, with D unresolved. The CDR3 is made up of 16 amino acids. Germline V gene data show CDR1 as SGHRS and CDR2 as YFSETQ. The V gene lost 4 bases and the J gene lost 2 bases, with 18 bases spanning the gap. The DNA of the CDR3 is TGCGCCAGCAGCCGTACCCCGCAGGAGGGCAACACTGAAGCTTTCTTT. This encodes CASSRTPQEGNTEAFF.

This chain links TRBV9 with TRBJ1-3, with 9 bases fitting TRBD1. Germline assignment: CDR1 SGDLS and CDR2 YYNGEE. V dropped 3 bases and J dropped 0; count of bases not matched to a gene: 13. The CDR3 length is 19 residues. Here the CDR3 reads CASSGRRGQGLLSGNTIYF. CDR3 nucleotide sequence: TGTGCCAGCAGCGGTAGAAGAGGACAGGGGCTCCTCTCTGGAAACACCATATATTTT.

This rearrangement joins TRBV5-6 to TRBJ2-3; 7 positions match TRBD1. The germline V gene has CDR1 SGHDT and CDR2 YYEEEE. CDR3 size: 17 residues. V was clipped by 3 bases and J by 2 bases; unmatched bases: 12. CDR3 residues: CASSSLSGTATTDTQYF. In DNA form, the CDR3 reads TGTGCCAGCAGCTCCCTTTCCGGGACAGCGACCACAGATACGCAGTATTTT.

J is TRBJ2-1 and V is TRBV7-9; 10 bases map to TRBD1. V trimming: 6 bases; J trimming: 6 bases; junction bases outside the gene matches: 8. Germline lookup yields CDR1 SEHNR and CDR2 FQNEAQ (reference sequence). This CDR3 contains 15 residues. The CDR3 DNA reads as TGTGCCAGCAGTCCCCGGGACAGGGGCGGCAATGAGCAGTTCTTC. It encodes CASSPRDRGGNEQFF.

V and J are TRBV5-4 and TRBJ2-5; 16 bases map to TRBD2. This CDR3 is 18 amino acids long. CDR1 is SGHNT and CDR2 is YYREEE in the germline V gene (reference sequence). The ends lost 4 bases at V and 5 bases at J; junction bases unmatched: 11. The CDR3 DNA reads TGTGCCAGCAGCCTTGGGACTAGCGGGGGGGAGAATTTGGAGACCCAGTACTTC. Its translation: CASSLGTSGGENLETQYF.

Written as DNA, the CDR3 is TGTGCCAGCAGCTTAGCGGGCAGGGGGGACGAGCAGTACGTC. It codes for CASSLAGRGDEQYV. The V gene is TRBV7-9, the J gene TRBJ2-7; weak D call: TRBD1 (7 bases). This CDR3 has 14 residues. The V gene lost 0 bases and the J gene lost 5 bases, with 11 bases spanning the gap. The germline CDR1 and CDR2 sequences are SEHNR and FQNEAQ (reference sequence).

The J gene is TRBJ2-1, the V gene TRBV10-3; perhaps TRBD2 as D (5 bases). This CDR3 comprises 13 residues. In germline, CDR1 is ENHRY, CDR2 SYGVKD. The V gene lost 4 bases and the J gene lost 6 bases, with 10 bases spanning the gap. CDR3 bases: TGTGCCATCAGTGGGGTACTAGTCAATGAGCAGTTCTTC. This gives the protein CAISGVLVNEQFF.

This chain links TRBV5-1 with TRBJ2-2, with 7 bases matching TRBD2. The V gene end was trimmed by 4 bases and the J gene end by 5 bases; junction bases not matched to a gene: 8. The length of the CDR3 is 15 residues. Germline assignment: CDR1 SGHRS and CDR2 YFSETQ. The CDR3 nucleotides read TGCGCCAGCAGCCCCGGCGGGGGAGGGACCGGGGAGCTGTTTTTT. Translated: CASSPGGGGTGELFF.

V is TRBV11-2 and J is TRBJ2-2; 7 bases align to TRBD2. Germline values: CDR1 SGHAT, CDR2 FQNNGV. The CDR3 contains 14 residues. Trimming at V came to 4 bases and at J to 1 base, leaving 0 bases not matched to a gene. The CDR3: CASSWTRNTGELFF. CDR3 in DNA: TGTGCCAGCAGCTGGACTAGGAACACCGGGGAGCTGTTTTTT.

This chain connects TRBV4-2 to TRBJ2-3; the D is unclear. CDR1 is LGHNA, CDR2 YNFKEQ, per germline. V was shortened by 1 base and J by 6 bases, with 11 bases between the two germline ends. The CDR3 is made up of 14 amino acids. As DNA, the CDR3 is TGTGCCAGCAGCCAAGCAGGCCATCAGGATACGCAGTATTTT. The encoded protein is CASSQAGHQDTQYF.

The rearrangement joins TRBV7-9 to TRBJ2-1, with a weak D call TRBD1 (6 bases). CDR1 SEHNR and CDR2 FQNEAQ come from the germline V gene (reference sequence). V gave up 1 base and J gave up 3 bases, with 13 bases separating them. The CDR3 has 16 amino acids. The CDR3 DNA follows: TGTGCCAGCAGCTTAGTGGGGGCGCCGGACTACAATGAGCAGTTCTTC. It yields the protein CASSLVGAPDYNEQFF. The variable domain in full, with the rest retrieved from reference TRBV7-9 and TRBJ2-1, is DTGVSQNPRHKITKRGQNVTFRCDPISEHNRLYWYRQTLGQGPEFLTYFQNEAQLEKSRLLSDRFSAERPKGSFSTLEIQRTEQGDSAMYLCASSLVGAPDYNEQFFGPGTRLTVL.

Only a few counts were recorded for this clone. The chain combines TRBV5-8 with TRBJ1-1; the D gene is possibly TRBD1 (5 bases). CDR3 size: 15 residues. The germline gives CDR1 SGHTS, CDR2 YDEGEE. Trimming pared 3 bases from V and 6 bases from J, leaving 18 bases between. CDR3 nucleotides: TGTGCCAGCAGCTCTTCAGGGATGACAAGATCTGAAGCTTTCTTT. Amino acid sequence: CASSSSGMTRSEAFF.

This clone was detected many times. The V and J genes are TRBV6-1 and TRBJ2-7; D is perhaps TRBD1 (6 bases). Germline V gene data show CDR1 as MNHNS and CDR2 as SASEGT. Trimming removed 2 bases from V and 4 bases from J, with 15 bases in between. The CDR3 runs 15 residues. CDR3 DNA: TGTGCCAGCAGTGAAAGCCTATTACAGGGTTACGAGCAGTACGTC. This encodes CASSESLLQGYEQYV.

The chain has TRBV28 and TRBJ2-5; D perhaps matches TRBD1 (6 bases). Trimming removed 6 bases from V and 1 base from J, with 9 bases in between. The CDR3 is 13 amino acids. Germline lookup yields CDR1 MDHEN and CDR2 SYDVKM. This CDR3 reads CASSKDSQETQYF. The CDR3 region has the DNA TGTGCCAGCAGCAAGGACAGCCAAGAGACCCAGTACTTC.

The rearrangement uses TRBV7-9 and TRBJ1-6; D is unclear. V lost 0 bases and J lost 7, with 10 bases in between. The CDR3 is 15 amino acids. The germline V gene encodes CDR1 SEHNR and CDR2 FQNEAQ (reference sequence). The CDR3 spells CASSLASSANSPLHF. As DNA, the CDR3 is TGTGCCAGCAGCTTAGCTTCGTCAGCGAATTCACCCCTCCACTTT.

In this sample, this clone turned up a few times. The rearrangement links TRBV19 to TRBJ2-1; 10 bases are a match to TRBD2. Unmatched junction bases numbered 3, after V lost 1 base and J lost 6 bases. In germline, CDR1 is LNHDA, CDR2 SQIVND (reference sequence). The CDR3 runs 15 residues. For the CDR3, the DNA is TGTGCCAGTAGTATAGGGACTAGCGGTACCAATGAGCAGTTCTTC. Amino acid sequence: CASSIGTSGTNEQFF.

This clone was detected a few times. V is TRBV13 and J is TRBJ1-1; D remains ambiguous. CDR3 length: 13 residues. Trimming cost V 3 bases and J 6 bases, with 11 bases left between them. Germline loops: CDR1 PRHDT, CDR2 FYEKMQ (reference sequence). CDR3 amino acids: CASSLGVRPEAFF. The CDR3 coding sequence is TGTGCCAGCAGCTTGGGAGTCAGACCTGAAGCTTTCTTT.

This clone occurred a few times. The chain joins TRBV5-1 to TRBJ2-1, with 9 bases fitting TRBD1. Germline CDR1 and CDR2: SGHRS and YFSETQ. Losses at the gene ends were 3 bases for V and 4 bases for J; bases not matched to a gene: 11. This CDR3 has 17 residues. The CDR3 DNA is TGCGCCAGCAGCTACTCTACCGTGGGACAGGGTTACAATGAGCAGTTCTTC. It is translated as CASSYSTVGQGYNEQFF.

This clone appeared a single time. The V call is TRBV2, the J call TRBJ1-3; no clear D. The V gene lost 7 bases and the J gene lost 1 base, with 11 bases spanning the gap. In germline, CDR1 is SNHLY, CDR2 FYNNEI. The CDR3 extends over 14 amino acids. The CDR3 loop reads CASTPRGSGNTIYF. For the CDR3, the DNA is TGTGCCAGCACCCCCCGAGGTTCTGGAAACACCATATATTTT. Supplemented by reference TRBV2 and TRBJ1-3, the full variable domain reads EPEVTQTPSHQVTQMGQEVILRCVPISNHLYFYWYRQILGQKVEFLVSFYNNEISEKSEIFDDQFSVERPDGSNFTLKIRSTKLEDSAMYFCASTPRGSGNTIYFGEGSWLTVV.

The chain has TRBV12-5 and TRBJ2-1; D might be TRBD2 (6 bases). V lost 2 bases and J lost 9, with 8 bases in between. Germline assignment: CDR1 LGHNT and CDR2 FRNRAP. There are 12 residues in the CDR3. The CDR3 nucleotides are TGTGCTAGTGGTTTGCCGACTAGTGAGCAGTTCTTC. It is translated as CASGLPTSEQFF.

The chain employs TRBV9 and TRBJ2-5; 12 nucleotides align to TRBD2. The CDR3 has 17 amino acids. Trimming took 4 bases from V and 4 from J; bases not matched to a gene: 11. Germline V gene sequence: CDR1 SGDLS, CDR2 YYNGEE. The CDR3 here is CASSLGSSGGARETQYF. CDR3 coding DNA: TGTGCCAGCAGCCTAGGGTCTAGCGGGGGGGCCAGAGAGACCCAGTACTTC.